This T cell receptor (beta chain) was captured by sequencing in a study of blood T cell repertoires in COVID-19. Authors' methods: By means of reference gene primer amplification, nucleated cell counts were estimated. The method was immunoSEQ multiplex PCR; TCRdb's version includes in-frame clones alone and lacks a portion of them. From that table come the V and J calls and clone size; the DNA was used to work out D and trimming. The table includes some 180,000 clones, roughly 85% detected once. This clone has just one count. The specimen sequenced was PBMCs or T cells enriched from blood (not recorded which). This clonotype was sampled from a woman between 65 and 79 years old in a cohort exposed to, infected with or recovered from COVID-19 (not recorded which).

In nucleotides, the CDR3 is TGTGCCAGCAGTAGAGGATCCCAAGAGACCCAGTACTTC. Its translation is CASSRGSQETQYF. J is TRBJ2-5 and V is TRBV12-3 or TRBV12-4, with no clear D. This CDR3 region has 13 residues. Trimming shortened V by 5 bases and J by 1 base, and 8 bases separated the two germline ends.